A selection of T cell receptor beta chains follows, all from one sample in a study of memory CD4+ T cells and cytomegalovirus serostatus. Repertoires were generated with immunoSEQ multiplex PCR, while TCRdb's copy carries only in-frame clones and drops some. Among roughly 53,000 clones listed, roughly 72% were seen once. Material for sequencing was memory CD4+ T cells from blood. These receptors originate from an adult in good health and CMV-seronegative. The CDR3 runs from the conserved cysteine through the conserved F or W. The D gene is left open where the match is weak. Not every row has a clone size; where given, it reads once, few, many or a size class.

>TRBD1|TRBJ1-1|NA|TRBV9
CASSAGQKNTEAFF
TGTGCCAGCAGCGCGGGACAGAAGAACACTGAAGCTTTCTTT
>NA|TRBJ1-5|NA|TRBV7-9
CASSTSGRSNQPQHF
TGTGCCAGCAGCACAAGCGGCAGATCCAATCAGCCCCAGCATTTT
>NA|TRBJ2-7|NA|TRBV12-1
CARGRGRGYEQYF
TGTGCCAGGGGTAGGGGCCGAGGCTACGAGCAGTACTTC
>NA|TRBJ1-1|NA|TRBV7-2
CASSLYQRRNTEAFF
TGTGCCAGCAGCTTATACCAACGGAGAAACACTGAAGCTTTCTTT
>TRBD1|TRBJ1-2|few|TRBV19
CASRLTGNYGYTF
TGTGCCAGTAGACTGACAGGGAACTATGGCTACACCTTC
>NA|TRBJ2-1|NA|TRBV5-5
CASSLLAGHEQFF
TGTGCCAGCAGCCTCCTGGCAGGGCATGAGCAGTTCTTC
>NA|TRBJ1-5|NA|TRBV19
CASKRNNNQPQHF
TGTGCCAGTAAAAGGAACAACAATCAGCCCCAGCATTTT
>NA|TRBJ2-7|NA|TRBV7-2
CASSFVTGEQYF
TGTGCCAGCAGCTTTGTTACGGGCGAGCAGTACTTC
>NA|TRBJ1-2|NA|TRBV5-6
CASSLGAAPYGYTF
TGTGCCAGCAGCTTGGGGGCGGCTCCCTATGGCTACACCTTC
>TRBD2|TRBJ2-1|few|TRBV10-3
CAISESRGIQTSGSNEQFF
TGTGCCATCAGTGAGTCTAGAGGCATTCAGACTAGCGGGAGCAATGAGCAGTTCTTC
>TRBD2|TRBJ2-1|NA|TRBV5-4
CASSAGLAGGPSAQFF
TGTGCCAGCAGCGCCGGACTAGCGGGGGGGCCAAGTGCGCAGTTCTTC
>NA|TRBJ2-7|NA|TRBV2
CASSEEYEQYF
TGTGCCAGCAGTGAAGAGTACGAGCAGTACTTC
>NA|TRBJ1-3|NA|TRBV11-2
CASSEGVAGNTIYF
TGTGCCAGCAGTGAGGGAGTCGCTGGAAACACCATATATTTT
>TRBD2|TRBJ2-7|NA|TRBV4-3
CASSPGLAGGNLPYEQYF
TGCGCCAGCAGCCCGGGACTAGCGGGAGGTAACCTCCCCTACGAGCAGTACTTC
>TRBD1|TRBJ1-1|NA|TRBV9
CASSSGDRPNTEAFF
TGTGCCAGCAGCAGCGGGGACAGGCCGAACACTGAAGCTTTCTTT
>TRBD2|TRBJ2-3|NA|TRBV4-3
CASSPRVNSGGPTDTQYF
TGCGCCAGCAGCCCCAGGGTCAATAGCGGGGGCCCCACAGATACGCAGTATTTT
>TRBD2|TRBJ2-7|few|TRBV4-1
CASSQGGGRSEEQYF
TGCGCCAGCAGCCAAGGGGGAGGGAGGTCGGAGGAGCAGTACTTC
>NA|TRBJ2-1|NA|TRBV4-3
CASSHHLAVYNEQFF
TGCGCCAGCAGCCACCATTTAGCGGTCTACAATGAGCAGTTCTTC
>NA|TRBJ1-2|NA|TRBV4-3
CASSQVGRVNYGYTF
TGCGCCAGCAGCCAAGTCGGCAGGGTGAACTATGGCTACACCTTC
>NA|TRBJ2-2|NA|TRBV5-1
CASSLGVGNTGELFF
TGCGCCAGCAGCTTGGGGGTAGGGAACACCGGGGAGCTGTTTTTT
>NA|TRBJ2-7|NA|TRBV10-3
CAISGHGSEQYF
TGTGCCATCAGTGGGCATGGGTCCGAGCAGTACTTC
>NA|TRBJ1-1|few|TRBV28
CASRPQGWNAEAFF
TGTGCCAGCAGACCCCAGGGGTGGAACGCTGAAGCTTTCTTT